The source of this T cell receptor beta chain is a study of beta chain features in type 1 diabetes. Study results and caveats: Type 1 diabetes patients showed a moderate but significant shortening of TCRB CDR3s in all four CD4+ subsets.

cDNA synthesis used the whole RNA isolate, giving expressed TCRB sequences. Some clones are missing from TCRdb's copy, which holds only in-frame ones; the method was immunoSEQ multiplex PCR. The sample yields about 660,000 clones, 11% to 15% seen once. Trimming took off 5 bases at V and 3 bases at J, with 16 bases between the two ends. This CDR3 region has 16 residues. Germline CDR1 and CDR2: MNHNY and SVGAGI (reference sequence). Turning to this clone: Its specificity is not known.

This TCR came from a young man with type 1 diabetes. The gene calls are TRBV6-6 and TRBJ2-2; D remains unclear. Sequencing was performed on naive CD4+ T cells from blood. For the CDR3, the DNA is TGTGCCAGCAGTCGCTCATCAAATACGCACACCGGGGAGCTGTTTTTT. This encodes CASSRSSNTHTGELFF.